A single sample gave rise to the 32 T cell receptor beta chains below, sequenced in a study of PD-1 blockade in classical Hodgkin lymphoma. Every one of the patients relapsed after autologous stem cell transplantation (brentuximab vedotin exposure was variable). Data came from immunoSEQ multiplex PCR; TCRdb stores just in-frame clones and leaves some out. Altogether over 25,000 clones are present, 78% being singletons, with the ten largest covering roughly 35%. The sample here was peripheral blood mononuclear cells (PBMCs), taken before the second cycle of nivolumab. The source is a human donor with classical Hodgkin lymphoma.

The rearrangement joins TRBV19 to TRBJ1-4; D is unclear. The germline V and J ends were trimmed by 9 bases and 10 bases, with 15 bases remaining between them. Germline V gene lookup returns CDR1 LNHDA and CDR2 SQIVND (reference sequence). This CDR3 contains 12 residues. The CDR3 sequence is CASSFSAGKLFF. The CDR3 DNA is TGTGCCAGCTCCTTCTCTGCTGGAAAACTGTTTTTT.

This sequence joins TRBV7-8 and TRBJ2-3, with 9 positions matching TRBD2. V trimming: 5 bases; J trimming: 2 bases; junction bases outside the gene matches: 5. The CDR3 runs 15 residues. Germline V gives CDR1 SGHVS, CDR2 FQNEAQ. CDR3 coding DNA: TGTGCCAGCAGCGTCGAGCGGGGGGACACAGATACGCAGTATTTT. Translating gives CASSVERGDTDTQYF. Full variable domain (remainder filled in from reference TRBV7-8 and TRBJ2-3): GAGVSQSPRYKVAKRGQDVALRCDPISGHVSLFWYQQALGQGPEFLTYFQNEAQLDKSGLPSDRFFAERPEGSVSTLKIQRTQQEDSAVYLCASSVERGDTDTQYFGPGTRLTVL.

CDR3 residues: CASSLARGRVNTEAFF. The CDR3, as DNA: TGTGCCAGCAGCTTGGCCAGGGGGCGGGTGAACACTGAAGCTTTCTTT. J is TRBJ1-1 and V is TRBV5-4, with 8 bases matching TRBD1. Germline CDR1 is SGHNT and CDR2 is YYREEE (reference sequence). This CDR3 is built from 16 residues. The ends lost 0 bases at V and 0 bases at J; junction bases unmatched: 4.

The rearrangement links TRBV6-8 to TRBJ1-3; D is unresolved. CDR1 MNHGY and CDR2 SAAAGT come from the germline V gene. The CDR3 is made up of 16 amino acids. The ends were cut back, 2 bases at V and 2 bases at J, with 13 bases in the middle. The CDR3 region has the DNA TGTGCCAGCAGTTACGTTGGGCAGAACCCTGGAAACACCATATATTTT. Translated: CASSYVGQNPGNTIYF.

The gene calls are TRBV5-8 and TRBJ2-7; D ambiguous. Deletions cut 0 bases from V and 2 bases from J, with 12 bases between. The CDR3 extends over 15 amino acids. Germline CDR1 and CDR2: SGHTS and YDEGEE. CDR3 protein: CASSLVAGLAYEQYF. CDR3 nucleotide sequence: TGTGCCAGCAGCTTGGTAGCAGGTTTGGCCTACGAGCAGTACTTC.

The chain uses TRBV2 and TRBJ1-1; D remains unclear. The CDR3 has 13 residues. V lost 4 bases and J 2 bases, leaving 8 bases between the germline ends. Germline CDR1 SNHLY, CDR2 FYNNEI. CDR3 sequence reads: CASSGMSNTEAFF. The CDR3, as DNA: TGTGCCAGCAGTGGGATGTCCAACACTGAAGCTTTCTTT.

The V call is TRBV7-8, the J call TRBJ2-7; 8 bases agree with TRBD1. The CDR3 extends over 17 amino acids. CDR1 SGHVS and CDR2 FQNEAQ come from the germline V gene. J gave up 3 bases and V 5 bases, and 15 bases lay outside the gene matches. The CDR3 DNA follows: TGTGCCAGCAGCGCAATCAGAACCGGGACAGGCCGCTACGAGCAGTACTTC. Translating it yields CASSAIRTGTGRYEQYF.

The rearrangement links TRBV11-3 to TRBJ2-7, with 7 bases matching TRBD1. V was pared by 1 base and J by 7 bases, with 4 bases of the junction left unmatched. The CDR3 loop spans 13 amino acids. Germline CDR1 and CDR2: SGHNT and YENEEA. The CDR3 spells CASSLAQGWEQYF. In DNA form, the CDR3 reads TGTGCCAGCAGCTTAGCACAGGGGTGGGAGCAGTACTTC.

The rearrangement links TRBV9 to TRBJ2-2; D is uncertain. Germline V lookup: CDR1 SGDLS, CDR2 YYNGEE. The CDR3 has 15 amino acids. Trimming took off 0 bases at V and 1 base at J, with 7 bases between the two ends. CDR3 sequence reads: CASSVAGRNTGELFF. In DNA, the CDR3 is TGTGCCAGCAGCGTAGCGGGTCGGAACACCGGGGAGCTGTTTTTT.

This sequence joins TRBV28 and TRBJ1-1; 9 positions agree with TRBD1. V shed 7 bases, J shed 4 bases, and the junction held 10 bases outside the gene matches. This CDR3 contains 15 residues. CDR1 MDHEN and CDR2 SYDVKM come from the germline V gene. The CDR3 nucleotides read TGTGCCAGCACCACCGGGGACAGGGTTATCACTGAAGCTTTCTTT. Translated: CASTTGDRVITEAFF.

V and J are TRBV21-1 and TRBJ2-7; the table's D call of TRBD1 was not tested on the DNA. TRBV21-1 is shown as a pseudogene. CDR3 size: 14 residues. The DNA for the CDR3 is TGTGCCAGCAGCAAAGCGACAGGGTCCTACGAGCAGTACTTC. Amino acid sequence: CASSKATGSYEQYF.

This clone was seen a handful of times. The chain couples TRBV18 to TRBJ1-1, with TRBD1 as a possible D gene (6 bases). Trimming cost V 4 bases and J 1 base, with 13 bases left between them. Germline V gives CDR1 KGHSH, CDR2 LQKENI. This CDR3 has 15 residues. The CDR3 region has the DNA TGTGCCAGCTCACAGAACAGGGACTGGAACACTGAAGCTTTCTTT. Residues: CASSQNRDWNTEAFF.

The chain links TRBV6-1 to TRBJ2-3, with TRBD1 matching over 7 bases. V shed 2 bases, J shed 4 bases, and the junction held 6 bases outside the gene matches. The CDR3 runs 15 residues. Germline V gene lookup returns CDR1 MNHNS and CDR2 SASEGT. CDR3 bases: TGTGCCAGCAGTGAATTACAGGGGCTCGCAGATACGCAGTATTTT. Its translation is CASSELQGLADTQYF.

This CDR3 reads CASGFRMGGSYEQYF. The CDR3 region has the DNA TGTGCTAGTGGTTTCCGGATGGGGGGGTCCTACGAGCAGTACTTC. The J gene is TRBJ2-7, the V gene TRBV12-5; the match to TRBD2 covers 7 bases. The ends lost 3 bases at V and 1 base at J; junction bases unmatched: 6. Germline V lookup: CDR1 LGHNT, CDR2 FRNRAP. The CDR3 covers 15 residues.

This chain connects TRBV7-2 to TRBJ1-1; perhaps TRBD1 as D (6 bases). The CDR3 contains 15 residues. Deletions cut 5 bases from V and 4 bases from J, with 17 bases between. CDR1 and CDR2 (germline): SGHTA, FQGNSA. CDR3 region: CASSPSTGASTEAFF. The CDR3 nucleotides are TGTGCCAGCAGCCCCTCGACAGGTGCGAGCACTGAAGCTTTCTTT. Based on the CDR3 plus reference TRBV7-2 and TRBJ1-1, the full variable domain is GAGVSQSPSNKVTEKGKDVELRCDPISGHTALYWYRQSLGQGLEFLIYFQGNSAPDKSGLPSDRFSAERTGGSVSTLTIQRTQQEDSAVYLCASSPSTGASTEAFFGQGTRLTVV.

In this sample, this clone turned up once. Other DNA sequences within the sample encode an identical CDR3. The chain couples TRBV7-2 to TRBJ1-5, with 7 bases fitting TRBD1. The length of the CDR3 is 15 residues. Germline trimming cut 5 bases from V and 2 bases from J; bases unmatched to any gene: 6. Germline values: CDR1 SGHTA, CDR2 FQGNSA. The CDR3 nucleotides read TGTGCCAGCAGCCTCGTTACAGGGGGCAATCAGCCCCAGCATTTT. As protein: CASSLVTGGNQPQHF.

The J gene is TRBJ2-5, the V gene TRBV6-5; D is ambiguous. The CDR3 sequence is 12 residues long. Trimming cost V 1 base and J 12 bases, with 12 bases left between them. CDR1 is MNHEY and CDR2 is SVGAGI in the germline V gene. The chain's CDR3 is CASSYLGREKYF. In DNA, the CDR3 is TGTGCCAGCAGTTACTTAGGACGCGAGAAGTACTTC.

To note about this clone: A junction boundary mismatches the germline segment, possibly from a read error. The chain is built from TRBV5-6 and TRBJ2-1; D may be TRBD2 (6 bases). The germline V gene encodes CDR1 SGHDT and CDR2 YYEEEE. This CDR3 spans 14 amino acids. In DNA, the CDR3 is TGTGCCAGCGGCTTGCGGGGTCCCTACAATGAGCAGTTCTTC. Translation gives CASGLRGPYNEQFF.

The rearrangement uses TRBV5-4 and TRBJ2-7; 8 bases are shared with TRBD1. V was pared by 0 bases and J by 2 bases, with 7 bases of the junction left unmatched. CDR1 is SGHNT and CDR2 is YYREEE in the germline V gene (reference sequence). The CDR3 sequence is 16 residues long. CDR3 nucleotides: TGTGCCAGCAGCTTGGCCGGAGGACAGGGAGCCTACGAGCAGTACTTC. This sequence encodes CASSLAGGQGAYEQYF.

The chain couples TRBV6-5 to TRBJ2-7, with TRBD2 identical over 7 bases. Germline V gene sequence: CDR1 MNHEY, CDR2 SVGAGI. J was trimmed by 4 bases and V by 2 bases; bases with no gene match: 5. CDR3 length: 14 residues. The CDR3 DNA reads TGTGCCAGCAGTTACGCTAGCGGATTATACGAGCAGTACTTC. It translates to CASSYASGLYEQYF.

V gene TRBV6-6 combines with J gene TRBJ1-6; 7 nucleotides line up with TRBD1. The trim removed 5 bases at V and 4 bases at J, leaving 5 bases unmatched. The CDR3 has 15 residues. CDR1 is MNHNY, CDR2 SVGAGI, per germline (reference sequence). As DNA, the CDR3 is TGTGCCAGCAGTAGAACAGGGGCATATAATTCACCCCTCCACTTT. This encodes CASSRTGAYNSPLHF.

The rearrangement links TRBV7-2 to TRBJ1-1; D not resolved. The germline CDR1 and CDR2 sequences are SGHTA and FQGNSA. V gave up 4 bases and J gave up 1 base, with 10 bases separating them. This CDR3 has 14 amino acids. CDR3 DNA: TGTGCCAGCAGCTCCGACTGGGGGAACACTGAAGCTTTCTTT. This sequence encodes CASSSDWGNTEAFF.

V and J are TRBV7-3 and TRBJ2-2; 10 positions agree with TRBD2. The germline CDR1 and CDR2 sequences are SGHTA and FQGTGA. V was clipped by 1 base and J by 4 bases; unmatched bases: 3. There are 16 residues in the CDR3. CDR3 sequence reads: CASSLKAGGPTGELFF. CDR3 DNA sequence: TGTGCCAGCAGCTTAAAAGCGGGGGGGCCCACCGGGGAGCTGTTTTTT.

The gene calls are TRBV10-3 and TRBJ1-6, with D maybe TRBD1 (5 bases). V was clipped by 3 bases and J by 5 bases, with 11 bases between them. In germline, CDR1 is ENHRY, CDR2 SYGVKD. The CDR3 is 15 amino acids. CDR3 residues: CAISDRDANNSPLHF. CDR3 nucleotides: TGTGCCATCAGTGACCGGGACGCAAATAATTCACCCCTCCACTTT.

The V and J genes are TRBV7-9 and TRBJ1-5; D not certain. Germline loops: CDR1 SEHNR, CDR2 FQNEAQ (reference sequence). This CDR3 contains 13 residues. Trimming pared 8 bases from V and 2 bases from J, leaving 10 bases between. The CDR3 loop reads CASSTTGNQPQHF. CDR3 DNA sequence: TGTGCCAGCTCAACCACAGGCAATCAGCCCCAGCATTTT.

This clone is termed medium-sized (0.01 to 0.1%). The CDR3 nucleotides are TGTGCCAGCAGCCCCAGGGGTTCAGCCCGAAACACCATATATTTT. This gives the protein CASSPRGSARNTIYF. The chain uses TRBV7-6 and TRBJ1-3; D possibly corresponds to TRBD1 (6 bases). The V end was cut by 5 bases, the J end by 5 bases, with 16 bases between. The CDR3 length is 15 residues. CDR1 and CDR2 (germline): SGHVS, FNYEAQ. Combining the CDR3 with reference TRBV7-6 and TRBJ1-3 gives the whole variable domain GAGVSQSPRYKVTKRGQDVALRCDPISGHVSLYWYRQALGQGPEFLTYFNYEAQQDKSGLPNDRFSAERPEGSISTLTIQRTEQRDSAMYRCASSPRGSARNTIYFGEGSWLTVV.

A few counts support this clone. The V call is TRBV27, the J call TRBJ2-1, with D perhaps TRBD1 (5 bases). Germline lookup yields CDR1 MNHEY and CDR2 SMNVEV (reference sequence). The CDR3 length is 15 residues. The germline V and J ends were trimmed by 6 bases and 0 bases, with 12 bases remaining between them. The chain's CDR3 is CASRQDLGSYNEQFF. CDR3 sequence (DNA): TGTGCCAGCAGACAGGACCTTGGCTCCTACAATGAGCAGTTCTTC.

J is TRBJ1-6 and V is TRBV9; D may be TRBD1 (6 bases). V shed 4 bases and J shed 5 bases, with 16 bases lying between them. This CDR3 contains 16 residues. From germline, CDR1 is SGDLS and CDR2 YYNGEE. CDR3: CASSPKPQGNNSPLHF. The CDR3 nucleotides read TGTGCCAGCAGCCCCAAACCCCAGGGGAATAATTCACCCCTCCACTTT.

The chain joins TRBV5-1 to TRBJ2-5, with 9 bases matching TRBD1. Germline-derived CDR1 and CDR2 are SGHRS and YFSETQ. The V segment lost 3 bases and the J segment 5 bases; nucleotides outside the gene matches: 14. CDR3 length equals 17 residues. The CDR3 DNA follows: TGCGCCAGCAGCTCACCCGGGACAGGGAAAGAGAGGGAGACCCAGTACTTC. It translates to CASSSPGTGKERETQYF.

This clone is a singleton in its sample. The V call is TRBV7-3, the J call TRBJ2-1, with D tentatively TRBD2 (5 bases). The V gene's germline CDR1 is SGHTA and CDR2 FQGTGA. This CDR3 comprises 16 residues. V lost 3 bases and J 8 bases, leaving 20 bases between the germline ends. As DNA, the CDR3 is TGTGCCAGCAGCTTCGCTAGTGGGGAGCTAAGTTATGAGCAGTTCTTC. Translating gives CASSFASGELSYEQFF.

This chain uses TRBV19 with TRBJ2-6, with D hard to call. This CDR3 contains 15 residues. Trimming pared 6 bases from V and 1 base from J, leaving 10 bases between. Germline V lookup: CDR1 LNHDA, CDR2 SQIVND (reference sequence). The CDR3 DNA reads as TGTGCCAGTAGGCAACCAGGTTCTGGGGCCAACGTCCTGACTTTC. Translation: CASRQPGSGANVLTF.

The chain combines TRBV28 with TRBJ1-2; TRBD1 agrees at 8 bases. Trimming at V came to 5 bases and at J to 8 bases, leaving 7 bases not matched to a gene. Germline V gene lookup returns CDR1 MDHEN and CDR2 SYDVKM. This CDR3 contains 13 residues. CDR3: CASSPSTGAGYTF. CDR3 nucleotides: TGTGCCAGCAGTCCATCGACAGGGGCAGGCTACACCTTC.